The T cell receptor beta chain under discussion was sequenced for a study of cytomegalovirus exposure and HLA in healthy donors. Study outcomes and limitations: The only immune exposure information that was available was CMV serostatus.

Trimming stripped 2 bases from V and 2 bases from J, with 10 bases between. Germline CDR1 is ENHRY and CDR2 is SYGVKD. This CDR3 has 14 amino acids. It was with 60 Vbeta and 13 Jbeta primers that the PCR ran. Using immunoSEQ multiplex PCR, the repertoire was profiled, and TCRdb retains in-frame clones only, with some absent. The data show 160,000 or so clones, with 80% to 90% seen just once and over 8.5% held by the top ten. Note on this clone: Its antigen remains unknown.

The clonotype was recovered from a man between 50 and 59 years old in good health and CMV-seropositive. The rearrangement joins TRBV10-3 to TRBJ2-7; D is unclear. Input material: PBMCs. This CDR3 is CAISEGEKTYEQYF. In DNA, the CDR3 is TGTGCCATCAGTGAGGGAGAAAAGACCTACGAGCAGTACTTC.